This TCR beta chain originates from a study of cytomegalovirus exposure and HLA in healthy donors. The CDR3 is 14 amino acids. J was trimmed by 6 bases and V by 2 bases; bases with no gene match: 2. Germline CDR1 is SGHRS and CDR2 is YFSETQ. It was healthy bone marrow donors who served as donors. With 60 Vbeta and 13 Jbeta primers, the PCR was carried out. The protocol was immunoSEQ multiplex PCR, while the TCRdb copy is restricted to in-frame clones and leaves out a portion. The repertoire holds some 170,000 clones, with approximately 75% as singletons. Sequencing was done on a sample of PBMCs. J is TRBJ2-1 and V is TRBV5-1; TRBD1 agrees at 10 bases. This receptor was obtained from a woman under 30 in good health and CMV-seronegative. Here the CDR3 DNA reads TGCGCCAGCAGCTTCCGGACAGGGGGCAATGAGCAGTTCTTC. Protein: CASSFRTGGNEQFF.